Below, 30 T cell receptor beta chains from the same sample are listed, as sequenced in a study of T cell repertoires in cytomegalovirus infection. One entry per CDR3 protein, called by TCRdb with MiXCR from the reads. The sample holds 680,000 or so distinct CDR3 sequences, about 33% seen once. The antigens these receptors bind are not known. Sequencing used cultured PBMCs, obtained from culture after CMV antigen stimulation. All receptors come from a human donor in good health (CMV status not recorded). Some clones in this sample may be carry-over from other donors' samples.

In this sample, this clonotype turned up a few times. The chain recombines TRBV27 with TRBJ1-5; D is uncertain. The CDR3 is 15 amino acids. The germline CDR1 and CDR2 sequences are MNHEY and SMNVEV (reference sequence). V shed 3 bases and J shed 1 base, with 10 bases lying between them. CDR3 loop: CASSFGRSSNQPQHF. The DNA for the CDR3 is TGTGCCAGCAGTTTTGGCAGGTCGAGCAATCAGCCCCAGCATTTT.

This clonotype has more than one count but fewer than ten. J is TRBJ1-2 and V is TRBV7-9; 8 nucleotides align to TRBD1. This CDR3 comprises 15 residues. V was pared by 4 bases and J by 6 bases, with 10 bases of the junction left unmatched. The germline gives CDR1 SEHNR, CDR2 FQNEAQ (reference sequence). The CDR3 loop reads CASSWRTGFANGYTF. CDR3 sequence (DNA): TGTGCCAGCAGCTGGCGGACAGGGTTCGCTAATGGCTACACCTTC. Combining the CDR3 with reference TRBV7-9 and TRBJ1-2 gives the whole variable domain DTGVSQNPRHKITKRGQNVTFRCDPISEHNRLYWYRQTLGQGPEFLTYFQNEAQLEKSRLLSDRFSAERPKGSFSTLEIQRTEQGDSAMYLCASSWRTGFANGYTFGSGTRLTVV.

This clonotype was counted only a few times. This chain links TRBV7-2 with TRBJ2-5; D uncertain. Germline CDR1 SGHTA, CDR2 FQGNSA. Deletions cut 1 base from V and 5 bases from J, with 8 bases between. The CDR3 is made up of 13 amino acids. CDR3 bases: TGTGCCAGCAGCTTAGTTCACCGGGAGACCCAGTACTTC. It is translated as CASSLVHRETQYF.

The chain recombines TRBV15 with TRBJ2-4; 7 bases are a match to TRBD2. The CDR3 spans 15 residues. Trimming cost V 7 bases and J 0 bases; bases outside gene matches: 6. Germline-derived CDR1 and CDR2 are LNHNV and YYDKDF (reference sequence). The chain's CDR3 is CATMPGGLAKNIQYF. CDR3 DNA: TGTGCCACCATGCCGGGAGGTCTAGCCAAAAACATTCAGTACTTC.

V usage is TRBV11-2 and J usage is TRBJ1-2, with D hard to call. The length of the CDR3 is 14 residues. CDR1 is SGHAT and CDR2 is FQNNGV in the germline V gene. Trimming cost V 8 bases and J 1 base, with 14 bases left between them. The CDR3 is CASERVSGNYGYTF. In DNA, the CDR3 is TGTGCCAGCGAACGTGTTTCTGGTAACTATGGCTACACCTTC. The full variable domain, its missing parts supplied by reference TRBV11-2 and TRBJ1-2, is EAGVAQSPRYKIIEKRQSVAFWCNPISGHATLYWYQQILGQGPKLLIQFQNNGVVDDSQLPKDRFSAERLKGVDSTLKIQPAKLEDSAVYLCASERVSGNYGYTFGSGTRLTVV.

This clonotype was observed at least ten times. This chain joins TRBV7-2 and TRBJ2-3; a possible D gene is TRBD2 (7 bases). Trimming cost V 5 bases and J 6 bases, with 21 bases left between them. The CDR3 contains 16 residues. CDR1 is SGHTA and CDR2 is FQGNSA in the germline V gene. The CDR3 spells CASSPRGGAPRDTQYF. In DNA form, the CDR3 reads TGTGCCAGCAGCCCCCGTGGGGGGGCGCCGAGGGATACGCAGTATTTT.

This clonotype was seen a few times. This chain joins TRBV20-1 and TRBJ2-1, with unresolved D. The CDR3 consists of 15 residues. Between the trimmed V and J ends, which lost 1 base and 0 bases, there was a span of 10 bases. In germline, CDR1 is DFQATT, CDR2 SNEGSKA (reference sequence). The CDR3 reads CSARAHRSSYNEQFF. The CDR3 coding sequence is TGCAGTGCTAGAGCTCATCGTAGCTCCTACAATGAGCAGTTCTTC.

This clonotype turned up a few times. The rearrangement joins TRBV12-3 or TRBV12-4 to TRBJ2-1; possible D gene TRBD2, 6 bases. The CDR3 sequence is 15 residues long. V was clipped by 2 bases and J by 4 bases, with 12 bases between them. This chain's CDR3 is CASSLQLAEYNEQFF. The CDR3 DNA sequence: TGTGCCAGCAGTTTACAACTAGCAGAGTACAATGAGCAGTTCTTC.

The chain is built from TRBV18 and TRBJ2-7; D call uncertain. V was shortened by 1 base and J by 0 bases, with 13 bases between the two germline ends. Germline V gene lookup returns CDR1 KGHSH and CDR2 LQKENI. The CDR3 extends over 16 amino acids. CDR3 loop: CASSPHPRHSSYEQYF. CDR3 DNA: TGTGCCAGCTCACCACACCCGAGGCATAGCTCCTACGAGCAGTACTTC.

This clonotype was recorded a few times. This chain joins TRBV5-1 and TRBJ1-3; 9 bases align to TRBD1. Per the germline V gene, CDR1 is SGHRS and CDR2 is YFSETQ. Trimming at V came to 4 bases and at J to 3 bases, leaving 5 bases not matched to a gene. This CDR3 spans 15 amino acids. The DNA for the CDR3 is TGCGCCAGCAGCACTGGACAGGGGTATGGAAACACCATATATTTT. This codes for CASSTGQGYGNTIYF.

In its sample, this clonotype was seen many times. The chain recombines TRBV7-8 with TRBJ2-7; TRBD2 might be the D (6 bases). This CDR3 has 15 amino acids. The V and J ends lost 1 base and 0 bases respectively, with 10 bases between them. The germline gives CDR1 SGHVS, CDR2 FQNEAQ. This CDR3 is CASSLGVSGSYEQYF. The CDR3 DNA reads TGTGCCAGCAGCTTAGGGGTTAGCGGCTCCTACGAGCAGTACTTC. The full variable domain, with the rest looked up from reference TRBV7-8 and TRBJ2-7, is GAGVSQSPRYKVAKRGQDVALRCDPISGHVSLFWYQQALGQGPEFLTYFQNEAQLDKSGLPSDRFFAERPEGSVSTLKIQRTQQEDSAVYLCASSLGVSGSYEQYFGPGTRLTVT.

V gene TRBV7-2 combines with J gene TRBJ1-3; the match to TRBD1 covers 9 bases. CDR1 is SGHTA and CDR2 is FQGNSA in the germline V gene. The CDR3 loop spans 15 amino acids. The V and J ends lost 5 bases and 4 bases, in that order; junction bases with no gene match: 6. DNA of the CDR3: TGTGCCAGCAGCCGGACAGGGGTATCAGGAAACACCATATATTTT. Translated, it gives CASSRTGVSGNTIYF.

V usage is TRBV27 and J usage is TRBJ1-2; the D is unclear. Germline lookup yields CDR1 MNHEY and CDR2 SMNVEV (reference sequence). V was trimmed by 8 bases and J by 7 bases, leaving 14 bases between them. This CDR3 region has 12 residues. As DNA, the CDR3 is TGTGCCAGCGTCGGGGTCGAAAGTGGCTACACCTTC. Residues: CASVGVESGYTF.

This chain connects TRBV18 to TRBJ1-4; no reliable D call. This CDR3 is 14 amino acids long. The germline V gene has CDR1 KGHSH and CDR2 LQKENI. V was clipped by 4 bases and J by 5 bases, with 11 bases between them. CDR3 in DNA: TGTGCCAGCTCACGATTAGGGCGAAATGAAAAACTGTTTTTT. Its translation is CASSRLGRNEKLFF.

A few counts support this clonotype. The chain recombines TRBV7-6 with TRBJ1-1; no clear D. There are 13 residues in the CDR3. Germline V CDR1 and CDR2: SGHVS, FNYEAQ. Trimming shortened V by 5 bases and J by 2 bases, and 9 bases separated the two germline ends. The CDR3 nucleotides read TGTGCCAGCAGCGTGCTTCAAAACACTGAAGCTTTCTTT. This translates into CASSVLQNTEAFF.

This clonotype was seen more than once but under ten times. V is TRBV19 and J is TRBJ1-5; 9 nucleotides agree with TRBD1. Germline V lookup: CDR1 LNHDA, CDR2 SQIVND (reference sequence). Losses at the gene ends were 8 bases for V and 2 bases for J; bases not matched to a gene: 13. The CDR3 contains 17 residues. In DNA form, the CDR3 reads TGTGCCAGTTCGGGACAGGGCTGGAATCGTGGCAATCAGCCCCAGCATTTT. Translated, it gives CASSGQGWNRGNQPQHF.

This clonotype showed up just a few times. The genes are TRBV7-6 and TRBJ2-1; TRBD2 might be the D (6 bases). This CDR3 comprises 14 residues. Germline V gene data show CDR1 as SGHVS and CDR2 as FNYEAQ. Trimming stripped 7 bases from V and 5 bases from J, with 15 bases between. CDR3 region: CASNGGDFHNEQFF. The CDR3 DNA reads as TGTGCCAGCAACGGCGGGGACTTCCACAATGAGCAGTTCTTC.

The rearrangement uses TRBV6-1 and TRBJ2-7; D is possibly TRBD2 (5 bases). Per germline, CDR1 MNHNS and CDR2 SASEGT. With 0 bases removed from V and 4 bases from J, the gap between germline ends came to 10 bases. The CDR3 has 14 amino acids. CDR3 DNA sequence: TGTGCCAGCAGTGAAGCATGGGAGTTGTACGAGCAGTACTTC. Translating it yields CASSEAWELYEQYF.

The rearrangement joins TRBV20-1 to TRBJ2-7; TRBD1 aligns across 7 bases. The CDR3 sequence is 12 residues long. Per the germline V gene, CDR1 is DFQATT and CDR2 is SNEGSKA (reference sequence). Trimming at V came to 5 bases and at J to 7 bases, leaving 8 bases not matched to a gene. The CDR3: CSAHRGHLEQYF. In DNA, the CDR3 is TGCAGTGCTCACAGGGGTCATCTGGAGCAGTACTTC.

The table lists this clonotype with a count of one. The CDR3 loop reads CASREGQPTGELFF. CDR3 sequence (DNA): TGTGCCAGCAGGGAGGGACAGCCCACCGGGGAGCTGTTTTTT. This chain connects TRBV5-4 to TRBJ2-2; TRBD1 is a possible D gene (7 bases). Germline loops: CDR1 SGHNT, CDR2 YYREEE (reference sequence). The CDR3 runs to 14 residues. The V gene lost 5 bases and the J gene lost 4 bases, with 12 bases spanning the gap.

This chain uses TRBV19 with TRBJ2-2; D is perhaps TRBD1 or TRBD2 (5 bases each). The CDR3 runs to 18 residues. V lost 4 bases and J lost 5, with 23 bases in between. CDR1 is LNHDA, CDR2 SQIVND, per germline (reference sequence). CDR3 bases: TGTGCCAGTAGTACCGGGACGGAGCCTCGCCCGCGGACCGGGGAGCTGTTTTTT. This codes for CASSTGTEPRPRTGELFF.

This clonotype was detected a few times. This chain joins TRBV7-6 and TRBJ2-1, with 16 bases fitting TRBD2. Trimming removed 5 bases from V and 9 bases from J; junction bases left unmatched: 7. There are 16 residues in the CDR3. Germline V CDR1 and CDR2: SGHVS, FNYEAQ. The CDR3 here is CASSPGTSGGAGEQFF. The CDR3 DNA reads TGTGCCAGCAGCCCCGGGACTAGCGGGGGGGCGGGTGAGCAGTTCTTC.

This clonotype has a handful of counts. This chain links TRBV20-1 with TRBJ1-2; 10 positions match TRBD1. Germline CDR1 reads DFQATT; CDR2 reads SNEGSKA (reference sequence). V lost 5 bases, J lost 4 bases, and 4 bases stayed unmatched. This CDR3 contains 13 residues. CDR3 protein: CSAATGGRYGYTF. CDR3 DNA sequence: TGCAGTGCTGCGACAGGGGGCCGCTATGGCTACACCTTC.

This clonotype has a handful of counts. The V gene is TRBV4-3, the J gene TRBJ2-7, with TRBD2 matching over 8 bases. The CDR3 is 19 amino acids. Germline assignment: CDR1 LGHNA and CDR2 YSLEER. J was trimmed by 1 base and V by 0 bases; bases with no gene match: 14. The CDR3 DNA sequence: TGCGCCAGCAGCCAAGAGAGGGCCGTCGGAGCGGGAGCTTCCTACGAGCAGTACTTC. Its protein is CASSQERAVGAGASYEQYF.

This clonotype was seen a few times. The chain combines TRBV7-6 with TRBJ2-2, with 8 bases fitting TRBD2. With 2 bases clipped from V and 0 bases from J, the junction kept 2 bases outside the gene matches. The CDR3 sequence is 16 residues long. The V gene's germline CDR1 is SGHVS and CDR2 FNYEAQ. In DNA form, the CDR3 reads TGTGCCAGCAGCTTATCTAGCGGGCCGAACACCGGGGAGCTGTTTTTT. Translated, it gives CASSLSSGPNTGELFF.

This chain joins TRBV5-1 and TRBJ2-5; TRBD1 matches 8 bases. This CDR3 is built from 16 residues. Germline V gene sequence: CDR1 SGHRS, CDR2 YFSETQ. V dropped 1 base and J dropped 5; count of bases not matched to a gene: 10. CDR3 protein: CASSLTPGGGKETQYF. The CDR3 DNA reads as TGCGCCAGCAGCTTGACCCCAGGGGGCGGGAAGGAGACCCAGTACTTC.

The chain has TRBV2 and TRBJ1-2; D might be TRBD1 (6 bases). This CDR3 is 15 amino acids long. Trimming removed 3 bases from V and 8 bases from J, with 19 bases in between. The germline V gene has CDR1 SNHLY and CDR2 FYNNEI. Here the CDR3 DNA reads TGTGCCAGCAGTGAGGGGACCGTGGGGGCTATCGGCTACACCTTC. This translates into CASSEGTVGAIGYTF.

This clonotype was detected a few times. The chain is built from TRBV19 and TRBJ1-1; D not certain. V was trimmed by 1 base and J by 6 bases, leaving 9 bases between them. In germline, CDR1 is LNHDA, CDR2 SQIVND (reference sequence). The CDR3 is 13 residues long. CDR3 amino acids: CASSIGPGAEAFF. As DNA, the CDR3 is TGTGCCAGTAGTATAGGGCCGGGAGCTGAAGCTTTCTTT.

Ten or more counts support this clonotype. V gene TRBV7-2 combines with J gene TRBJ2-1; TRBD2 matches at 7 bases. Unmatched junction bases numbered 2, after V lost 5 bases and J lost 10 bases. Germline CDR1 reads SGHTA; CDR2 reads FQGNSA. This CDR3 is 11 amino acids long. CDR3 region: CASSAGGEQFF. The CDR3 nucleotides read TGTGCCAGCAGCGCCGGGGGGGAGCAGTTCTTC.

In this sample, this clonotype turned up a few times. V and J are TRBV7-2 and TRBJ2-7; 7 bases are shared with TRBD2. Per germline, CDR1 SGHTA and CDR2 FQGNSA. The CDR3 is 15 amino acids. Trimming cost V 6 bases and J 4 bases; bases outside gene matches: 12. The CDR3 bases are TGTGCCAGCAGTTCCGCCCCTAGCGGAACTTACGAGCAGTACTTC. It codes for CASSSAPSGTYEQYF.